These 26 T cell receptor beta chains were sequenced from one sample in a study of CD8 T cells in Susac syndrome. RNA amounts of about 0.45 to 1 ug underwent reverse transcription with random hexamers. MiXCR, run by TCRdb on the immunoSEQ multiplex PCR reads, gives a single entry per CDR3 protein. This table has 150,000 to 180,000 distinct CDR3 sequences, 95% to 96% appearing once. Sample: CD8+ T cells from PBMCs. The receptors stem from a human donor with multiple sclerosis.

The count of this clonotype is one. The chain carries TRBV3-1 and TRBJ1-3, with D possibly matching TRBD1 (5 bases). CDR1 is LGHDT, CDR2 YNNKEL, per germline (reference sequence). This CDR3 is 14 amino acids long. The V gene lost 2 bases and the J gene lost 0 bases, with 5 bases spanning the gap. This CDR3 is CASSQTGSGNTIYF. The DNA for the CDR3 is TGTGCCAGCAGCCAAACAGGCTCTGGAAACACCATATATTTT.

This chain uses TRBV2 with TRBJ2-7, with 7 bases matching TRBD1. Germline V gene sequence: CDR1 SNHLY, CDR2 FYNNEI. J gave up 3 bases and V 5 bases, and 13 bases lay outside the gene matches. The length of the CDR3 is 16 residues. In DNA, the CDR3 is TGTGCCAGCAGTCCAACGCCGGACAGGTATGACTACGAGCAGTACTTC. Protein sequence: CASSPTPDRYDYEQYF.

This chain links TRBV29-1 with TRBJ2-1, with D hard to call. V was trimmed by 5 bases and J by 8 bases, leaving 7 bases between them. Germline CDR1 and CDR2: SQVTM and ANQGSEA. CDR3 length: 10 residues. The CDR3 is CSVPEDEQFF. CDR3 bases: TGCAGCGTTCCTGAGGATGAGCAGTTCTTC.

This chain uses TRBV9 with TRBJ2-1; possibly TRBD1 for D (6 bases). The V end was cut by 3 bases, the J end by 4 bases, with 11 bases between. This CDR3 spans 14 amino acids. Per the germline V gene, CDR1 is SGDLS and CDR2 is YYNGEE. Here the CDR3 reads CASSASTGYNEQFF. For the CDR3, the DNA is TGTGCCAGCAGCGCCAGTACAGGGTACAATGAGCAGTTCTTC.

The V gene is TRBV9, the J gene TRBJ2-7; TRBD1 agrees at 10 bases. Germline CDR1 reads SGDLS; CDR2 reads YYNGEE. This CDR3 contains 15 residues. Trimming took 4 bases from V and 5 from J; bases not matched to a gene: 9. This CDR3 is CASSPLKTGGDEQYF. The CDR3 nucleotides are TGTGCCAGCAGCCCTCTCAAGACAGGGGGCGACGAGCAGTACTTC.

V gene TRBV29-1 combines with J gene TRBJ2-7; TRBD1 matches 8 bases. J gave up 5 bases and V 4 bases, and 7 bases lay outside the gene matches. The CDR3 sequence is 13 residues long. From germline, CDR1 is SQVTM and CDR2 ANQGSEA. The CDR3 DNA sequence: TGCAGCGTTGTGGCAGGGGGCTGGGACGAGCAGTACTTC. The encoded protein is CSVVAGGWDEQYF.

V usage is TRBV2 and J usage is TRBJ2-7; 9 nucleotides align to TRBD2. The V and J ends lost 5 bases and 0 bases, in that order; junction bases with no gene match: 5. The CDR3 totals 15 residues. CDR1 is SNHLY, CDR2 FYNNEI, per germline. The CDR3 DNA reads TGTGCCAGCAGTCTGGTAGCGGGGGCCTCCTACGAGCAGTACTTC. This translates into CASSLVAGASYEQYF. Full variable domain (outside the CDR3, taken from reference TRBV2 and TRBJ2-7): EPEVTQTPSHQVTQMGQEVILRCVPISNHLYFYWYRQILGQKVEFLVSFYNNEISEKSEIFDDQFSVERPDGSNFTLKIRSTKLEDSAMYFCASSLVAGASYEQYFGPGTRLTVT.

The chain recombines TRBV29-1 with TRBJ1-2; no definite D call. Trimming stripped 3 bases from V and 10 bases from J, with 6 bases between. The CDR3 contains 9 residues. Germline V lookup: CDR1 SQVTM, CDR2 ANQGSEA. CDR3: CSVDGFYTF. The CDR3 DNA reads TGCAGCGTTGATGGATTCTACACCTTC.

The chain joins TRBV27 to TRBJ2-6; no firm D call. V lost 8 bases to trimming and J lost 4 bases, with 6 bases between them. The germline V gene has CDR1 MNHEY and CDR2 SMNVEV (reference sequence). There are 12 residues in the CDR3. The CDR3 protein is CASRYGANVLTF. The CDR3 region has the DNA TGTGCCAGCCGCTACGGGGCCAACGTCCTGACTTTC.

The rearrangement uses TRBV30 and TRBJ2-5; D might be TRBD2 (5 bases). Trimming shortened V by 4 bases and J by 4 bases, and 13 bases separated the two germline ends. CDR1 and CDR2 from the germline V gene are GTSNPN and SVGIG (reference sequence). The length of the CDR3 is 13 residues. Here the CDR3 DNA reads TGTGCCTGGATCCGGGGATCGGGAGAGACCCAGTACTTC. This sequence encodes CAWIRGSGETQYF.

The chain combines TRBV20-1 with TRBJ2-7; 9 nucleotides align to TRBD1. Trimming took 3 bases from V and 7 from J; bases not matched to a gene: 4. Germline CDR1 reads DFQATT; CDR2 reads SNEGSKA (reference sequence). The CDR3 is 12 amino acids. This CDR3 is CSARDRGREQYF. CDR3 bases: TGCAGTGCTAGGGACAGGGGTAGGGAGCAGTACTTC.

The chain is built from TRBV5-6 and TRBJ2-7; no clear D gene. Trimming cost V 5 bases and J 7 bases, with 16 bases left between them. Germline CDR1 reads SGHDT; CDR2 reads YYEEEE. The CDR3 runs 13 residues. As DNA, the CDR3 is TGTGCCAGCAGGTTTTCAGGTATGCTTGAGCAGTACGTC. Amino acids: CASRFSGMLEQYV.

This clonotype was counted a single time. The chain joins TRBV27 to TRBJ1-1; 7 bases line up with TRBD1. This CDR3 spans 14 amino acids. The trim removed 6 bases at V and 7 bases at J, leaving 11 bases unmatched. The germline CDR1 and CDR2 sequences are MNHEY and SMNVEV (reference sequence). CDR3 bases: TGTGCCAGCAGGCCGACAGGGTTGGAGAATGAAGCTTTCTTT. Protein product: CASRPTGLENEAFF.

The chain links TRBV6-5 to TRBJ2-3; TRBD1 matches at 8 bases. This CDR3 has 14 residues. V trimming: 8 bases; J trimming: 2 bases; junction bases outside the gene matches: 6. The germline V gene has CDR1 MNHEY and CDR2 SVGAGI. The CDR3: CASGGTGPTDTQYF. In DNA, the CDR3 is TGTGCCAGCGGGGGGACAGGACCCACAGATACGCAGTATTTT.

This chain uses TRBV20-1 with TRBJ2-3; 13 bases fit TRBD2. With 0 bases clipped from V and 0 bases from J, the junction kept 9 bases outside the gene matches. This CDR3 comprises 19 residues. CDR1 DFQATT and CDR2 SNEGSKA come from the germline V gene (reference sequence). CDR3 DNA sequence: TGCAGTGCTAGAGATCTTGGGACTAGCGGGGTCACTAGCACAGATACGCAGTATTTT. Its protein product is CSARDLGTSGVTSTDTQYF.

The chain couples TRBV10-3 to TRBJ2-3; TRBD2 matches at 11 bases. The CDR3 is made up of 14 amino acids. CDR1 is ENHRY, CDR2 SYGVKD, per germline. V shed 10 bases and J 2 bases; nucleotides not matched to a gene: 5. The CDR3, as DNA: TGTGCCACGACTAGCGGGGCCCTCACAGATACGCAGTATTTT. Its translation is CATTSGALTDTQYF.

For the CDR3, the DNA is TGTGCCAGCAGCGGCTCTAGCGGGACAACTCAAGAGACCCAGTACTTC. Amino acids: CASSGSSGTTQETQYF. The chain links TRBV9 to TRBJ2-5; 9 bases agree with TRBD2. V dropped 3 bases and J dropped 2; count of bases not matched to a gene: 8. Germline CDR1 is SGDLS and CDR2 is YYNGEE. The CDR3 runs 16 residues.

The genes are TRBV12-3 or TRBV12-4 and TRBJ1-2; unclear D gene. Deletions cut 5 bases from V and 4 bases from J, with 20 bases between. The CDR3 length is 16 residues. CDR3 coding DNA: TGTGCCAGCAGTCCCCCGACTGGTTTATTGCTCTATGGCTACACCTTC. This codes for CASSPPTGLLLYGYTF.

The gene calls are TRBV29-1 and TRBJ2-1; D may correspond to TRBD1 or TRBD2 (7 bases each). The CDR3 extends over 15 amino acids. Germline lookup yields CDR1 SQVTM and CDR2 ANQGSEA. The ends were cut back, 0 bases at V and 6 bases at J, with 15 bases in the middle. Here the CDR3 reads CSVEDPRGRGNEQFF. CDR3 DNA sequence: TGCAGCGTTGAAGACCCCAGGGGGAGGGGCAATGAGCAGTTCTTC.

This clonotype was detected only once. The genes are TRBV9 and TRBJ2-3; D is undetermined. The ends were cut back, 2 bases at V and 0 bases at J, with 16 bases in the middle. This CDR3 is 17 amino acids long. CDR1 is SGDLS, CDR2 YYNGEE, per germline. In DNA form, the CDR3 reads TGTGCCAGCAGCGTCAGACCACTCACGTCGAGCACAGATACGCAGTATTTT. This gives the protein CASSVRPLTSSTDTQYF.

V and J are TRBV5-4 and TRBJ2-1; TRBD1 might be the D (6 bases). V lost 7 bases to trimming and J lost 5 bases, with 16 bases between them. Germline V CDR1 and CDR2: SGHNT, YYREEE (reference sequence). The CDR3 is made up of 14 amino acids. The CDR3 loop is CASSPRAGDNEQFF. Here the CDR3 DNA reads TGTGCCAGCTCCCCCCGAGCAGGGGACAATGAGCAGTTCTTC.

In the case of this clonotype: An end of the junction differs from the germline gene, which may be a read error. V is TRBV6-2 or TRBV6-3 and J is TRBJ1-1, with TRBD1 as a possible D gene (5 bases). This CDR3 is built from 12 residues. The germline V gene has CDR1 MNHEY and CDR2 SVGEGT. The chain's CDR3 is CASSSIGAEAFF. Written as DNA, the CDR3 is TGTGCCAGCAGTTCCATAGGGGCTGAGGCTTTCTTT.

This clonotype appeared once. The CDR3, as DNA: TGCGCCAGCAGCCTAACCTTAGGACGGAGCACAGATACGCAGTATTTT. Translated: CASSLTLGRSTDTQYF. The V and J genes are TRBV4-1 and TRBJ2-3; D is uncertain. Germline CDR1 MGHRA, CDR2 YSYEKL. V gave up 4 bases and J gave up 0 bases, with 14 bases separating them. The CDR3 contains 16 residues.

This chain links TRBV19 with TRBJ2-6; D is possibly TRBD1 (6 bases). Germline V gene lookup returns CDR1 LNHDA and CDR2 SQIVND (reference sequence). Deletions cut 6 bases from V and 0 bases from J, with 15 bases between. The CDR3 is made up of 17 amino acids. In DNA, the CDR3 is TGTGCCAGTAGCCGGGCCGAGGGGGACTCTGGGGCCAACGTCCTGACTTTC. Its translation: CASSRAEGDSGANVLTF.

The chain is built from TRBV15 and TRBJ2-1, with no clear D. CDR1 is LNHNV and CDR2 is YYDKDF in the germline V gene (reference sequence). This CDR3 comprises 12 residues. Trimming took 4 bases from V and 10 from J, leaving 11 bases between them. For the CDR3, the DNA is TGTGCCACCAGCACCCAAGGGCAGGAGCAGTTCTTC. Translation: CATSTQGQEQFF.

The CDR3 loop is CASSVGVGGYTF. The CDR3 DNA sequence: TGTGCCAGCAGCGTAGGAGTGGGAGGCTACACCTTC. This chain connects TRBV9 to TRBJ1-2; D is ambiguous. Germline V gene data show CDR1 as SGDLS and CDR2 as YYNGEE. CDR3 length: 12 residues. Trimming shortened V by 0 bases and J by 8 bases, and 8 bases separated the two germline ends. Supplemented by reference TRBV9 and TRBJ1-2, the full variable domain reads DSGVTQTPKHLITATGQRVTLRCSPRSGDLSVYWYQQSLDQGLQFLIQYYNGEERAKGNILERFSAQQFPDLHSELNLSSLELGDSALYFCASSVGVGGYTFGSGTRLTVV.